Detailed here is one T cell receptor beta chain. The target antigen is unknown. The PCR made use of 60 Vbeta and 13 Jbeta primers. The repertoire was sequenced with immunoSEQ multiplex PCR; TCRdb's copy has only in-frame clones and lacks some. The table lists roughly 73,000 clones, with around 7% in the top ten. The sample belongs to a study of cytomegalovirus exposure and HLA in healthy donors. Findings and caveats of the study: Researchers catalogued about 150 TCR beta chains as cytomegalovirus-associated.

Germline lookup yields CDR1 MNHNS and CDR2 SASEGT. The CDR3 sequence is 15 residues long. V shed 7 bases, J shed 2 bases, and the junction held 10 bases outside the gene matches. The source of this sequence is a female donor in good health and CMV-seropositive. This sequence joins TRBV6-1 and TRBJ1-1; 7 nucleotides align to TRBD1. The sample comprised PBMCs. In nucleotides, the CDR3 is TGTGCCAGCAAGAATTCCGGGACAGCTAACACTGAAGCTTTCTTT. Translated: CASKNSGTANTEAFF.